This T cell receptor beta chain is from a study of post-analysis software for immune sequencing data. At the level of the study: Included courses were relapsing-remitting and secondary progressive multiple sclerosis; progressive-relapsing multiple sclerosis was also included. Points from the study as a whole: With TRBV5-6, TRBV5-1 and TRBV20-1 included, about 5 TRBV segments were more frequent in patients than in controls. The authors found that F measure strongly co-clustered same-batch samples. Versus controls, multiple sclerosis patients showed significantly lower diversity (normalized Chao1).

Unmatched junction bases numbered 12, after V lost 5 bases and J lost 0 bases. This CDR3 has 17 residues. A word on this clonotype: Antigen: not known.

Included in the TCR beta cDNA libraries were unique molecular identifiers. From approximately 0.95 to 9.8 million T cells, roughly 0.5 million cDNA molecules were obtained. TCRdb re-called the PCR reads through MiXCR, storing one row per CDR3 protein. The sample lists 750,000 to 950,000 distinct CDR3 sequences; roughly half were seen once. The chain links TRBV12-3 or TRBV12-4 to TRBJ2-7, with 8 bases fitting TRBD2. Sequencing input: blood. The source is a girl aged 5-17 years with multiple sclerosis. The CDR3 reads CASSASRGLGSSYEQYF. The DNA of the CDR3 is TGTGCCAGCAGTGCCTCTCGGGGACTAGGTAGCTCCTACGAGCAGTACTTC.